Listed below are T cell receptor beta chains from one sample, sequenced in a study of blood T cell repertoires in COVID-19. Some clones are missing from TCRdb's copy, which holds only in-frame ones; the method was immunoSEQ multiplex PCR. This sample carries 150,000 to 200,000 clones, 76% of them seen once, and the ten largest clones take roughly 7.8%. The sequenced sample consisted of peripheral blood. The receptors shown here come from a woman aged 45-65 years with active or convalescent COVID-19. The CDR3 runs from the conserved cysteine through the conserved F or W. D genes are given only for firm matches. Part of the rows lack a size; the others show once, few, many or a class for expanded clones.

clone_size j_call v_call d_call cdr3_aa cdr3_nt
- TRBJ1-2 TRBV6-6 TRBD1 CASSRDRQPSF TGTGCCAGCAGTAGGGACAGGCAACCTTCGTTC
once TRBJ1-5 TRBV18 - CASSPNYNQPQHF TGTGCCAGCTCACCCAACTACAATCAGCCCCAGCATTTT
- TRBJ1-1 TRBV5-1 - CASSLDQGMNTEAFF TGCGCCAGCAGCTTGGATCAGGGAATGAACACTGAAGCTTTCTTT
- TRBJ1-5 TRBV4-3 - CASSQEHQGGNQPQHF TGCGCCAGCAGCCAAGAACATCAGGGCGGCAATCAGCCCCAGCATTTT
- TRBJ2-3 TRBV6-2/TRBV6-3 - CASSFTGGPDTQYF TGTGCCAGCAGTTTTACCGGGGGACCAGATACGCAGTATTTT
- TRBJ1-3 TRBV7-2 TRBD1 CASSLRTGNSGNTIYF TGTGCCAGCAGCTTAAGGACAGGGAACTCTGGAAACACCATATATTTT
- TRBJ2-2 TRBV4-2 TRBD2 CASSQVGRTSGVRVNTGELFF TGTGCCAGCAGCCAAGTTGGTCGGACTAGCGGGGTTCGGGTCAACACCGGGGAGCTGTTTTTT
once TRBJ2-3 TRBV11-3 TRBD2 CASSSSSSGTDTQYF TGTGCCAGCAGTAGTAGTTCTAGCGGAACAGATACGCAGTATTTT
- TRBJ1-6 TRBV20-1 - CSASLQGDSPLHF TGCAGTGCTAGTCTACAGGGAGATTCACCCCTCCACTTT
few TRBJ2-7 TRBV28 - CAAVARADPWVEQYF TGTGCCGCCGTCGCCAGGGCAGATCCCTGGGTCGAGCAGTACTTC
- TRBJ2-7 TRBV30 - CAWSVTGKTYEQYF TGTGCCTGGAGTGTTACAGGGAAAACCTACGAGCAGTACTTC
- TRBJ2-2 TRBV25-1 - CASSAASTGELFF TGTGCCAGCAGTGCCGCTAGTACCGGGGAGCTGTTTTTT
- TRBJ2-2 TRBV9 - CASLRELPWIEGGELFF TGTGCCAGCCTAAGGGAACTGCCGTGGATTGAGGGCGGGGAGCTGTTTTTT
- TRBJ1-4 TRBV7-9 - CASSFGGVDEKLFF TGTGCCAGCAGCTTTGGGGGCGTGGATGAAAAACTGTTTTTT
- TRBJ2-3 TRBV28 - CASSSVADTQYF TGTGCCAGCAGTTCCGTTGCAGATACGCAGTATTTT
- TRBJ1-5 TRBV5-5 TRBD1 CASSITGQFNQPQHF TGTGCCAGCAGCATAACGGGACAGTTCAATCAGCCCCAGCATTTT
- TRBJ2-1 TRBV30 TRBD2 CAWSRLANEQFF TGTGCCTGGAGTAGACTAGCCAATGAGCAGTTCTTC
- TRBJ2-1 TRBV28 TRBD2 CASSPEDYAFSGTAHNEQFF TGTGCCAGCAGTCCCGAGGACTACGCGTTCAGCGGGACCGCCCACAATGAGCAGTTCTTC
- TRBJ2-7 TRBV28 TRBD1 CASSEAGQAYYEQYF TGTGCCAGCAGCGAGGCGGGACAGGCGTACTACGAGCAGTACTTC
- TRBJ1-2 TRBV7-2 - CASSQAVNYGYTF TGTGCCAGCAGTCAAGCGGTTAACTATGGCTACACCTTC
- TRBJ2-1 TRBV2 - CASSVSGEGPQFF TGTGCCAGCAGTGTTTCAGGGGAAGGTCCGCAGTTCTTC
many TRBJ2-7 TRBV2 - CASRGTDSYEQYF TGTGCCAGCCGGGGGACGGACTCCTACGAGCAGTACTTC
- TRBJ1-1 TRBV6-5 - CASSYGQLNTEAFF TGTGCCAGCAGTTACGGGCAGTTGAACACTGAAGCTTTCTTT
- TRBJ2-5 TRBV7-2 - CASSLGLQETQYF TGTGCCAGCAGCTTGGGACTCCAAGAGACCCAGTACTTC
- TRBJ1-5 TRBV15 TRBD1 CATSRVGPRQGVFQPQHF TGTGCCACCAGCAGAGTTGGGCCAAGACAGGGTGTTTTTCAGCCCCAGCATTTT
- TRBJ1-5 TRBV27 TRBD1 CASSSRQGINNQPQHF TGTGCCAGCAGTTCCCGACAGGGGATTAACAATCAGCCCCAGCATTTT
- TRBJ1-1 TRBV2 - CASSGHPMNTEAFF TGTGCCAGCAGCGGACACCCCATGAACACTGAAGCTTTCTTT
- TRBJ2-5 TRBV2 TRBD2 CASKRTSGQETQYF TGTGCCAGCAAAAGGACTAGCGGGCAAGAGACCCAGTACTTC
- TRBJ1-1 TRBV29-1 - CSVATRGRANTEAFF TGCAGCGTTGCCACGAGAGGCAGAGCGAACACTGAAGCTTTCTTT
many TRBJ2-2 TRBV5-1 - CASRGGTGELFF TGCGCCAGCAGAGGGGGCACCGGGGAGCTGTTTTTT
- TRBJ1-2 TRBV6-2/TRBV6-3 - CASSYLAPGGYTF TGTGCCAGCAGTTACCTAGCCCCGGGGGGCTACACCTTC
- TRBJ1-2 TRBV29-1 - CSVGGLPNYGYTF TGCAGCGTTGGGGGACTACCCAACTATGGCTACACCTTC
- TRBJ1-2 TRBV3-1/TRBV3-2 - CASSPGSRGAVSYGYTF TGTGCCAGCAGCCCGGGGTCGCGGGGGGCAGTGAGCTATGGCTACACCTTC
- TRBJ2-4 TRBV3-1/TRBV3-2 TRBD2 CASSQDVAGGYIQYF TGTGCCAGCAGCCAAGATGTAGCGGGGGGGTACATTCAGTACTTC
- TRBJ1-2 TRBV11-2 - CASVGVFGYTF TGTGCCAGCGTAGGGGTATTTGGCTACACCTTC
- TRBJ1-1 TRBV30 - CAWSVLRVGTEAFF TGTGCCTGGAGTGTACTGAGGGTGGGGACTGAAGCTTTCTTT
- TRBJ1-5 TRBV7-3 TRBD1 CASSLTGDQPQHF TGTGCCAGCAGCCTCACAGGGGACCAGCCCCAGCATTTT
- TRBJ1-2 TRBV4-3 TRBD1 CASSRDRVGGYTF TGCGCCAGCAGCCGGGACAGGGTAGGTGGCTACACCTTC
- TRBJ2-2 TRBV4-3 TRBD2 CPTSQKRGGTGELFF TGCCCCACCAGCCAAAAGCGGGGGGGGACCGGGGAGCTGTTTTTT
- TRBJ2-5 TRBV6-2/TRBV6-3 TRBD2 CASSYTPRVAGGPSSKETQYF TGTGCCAGCAGTTACACACCTCGGGTAGCGGGAGGGCCGAGTTCGAAGGAGACCCAGTACTTC
- TRBJ1-2 TRBV18 - CASSPQGDPSDGYTF TGTGCCAGCTCACCACAGGGGGACCCCTCGGATGGCTACACCTTC
few TRBJ1-1 TRBV7-2 TRBD1 CASSPFRQGNTEAFF TGTGCCAGCAGCCCCTTCCGACAGGGAAACACTGAAGCTTTCTTT